Given below is one TCR beta chain in context. This CDR3 region has 15 residues. The germline CDR1 and CDR2 sequences are MNHEY and SVGAGI. V lost 4 bases and J 0 bases, leaving 10 bases between the germline ends. TCRdb keeps only in-frame clones here, not all; method: immunoSEQ multiplex PCR. The sample yields under 45,000 clones, around 73% seen once. This sample is drawn from a study of OX40 agonist ivuxolimab in advanced cancers. The sequencing used CD4+ or CD8+ T cells sorted from blood, collected in a trial of the OX40 agonist ivuxolimab. The chain combines TRBV6-5 with TRBJ2-1; D is unclear. The receptor's source is an adult with an advanced solid tumor such as melanoma, head and neck, liver or kidney cancer. The CDR3 here is CASSLATSSYNEQFF. In DNA, the CDR3 is TGTGCCAGCAGTTTAGCCACCAGCTCCTACAATGAGCAGTTCTTC.